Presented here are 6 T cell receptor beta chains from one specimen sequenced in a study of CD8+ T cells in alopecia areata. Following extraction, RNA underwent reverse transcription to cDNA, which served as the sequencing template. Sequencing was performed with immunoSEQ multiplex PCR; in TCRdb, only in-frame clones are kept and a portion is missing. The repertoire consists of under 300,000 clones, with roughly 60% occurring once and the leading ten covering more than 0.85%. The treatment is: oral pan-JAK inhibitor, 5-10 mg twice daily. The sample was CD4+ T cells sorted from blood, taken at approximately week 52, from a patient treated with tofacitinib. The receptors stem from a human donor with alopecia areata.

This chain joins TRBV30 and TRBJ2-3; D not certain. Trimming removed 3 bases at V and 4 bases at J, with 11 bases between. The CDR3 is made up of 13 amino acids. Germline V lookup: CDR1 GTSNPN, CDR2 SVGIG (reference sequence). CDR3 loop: CAWSPDRSDTQYF. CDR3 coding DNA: TGTGCCTGGAGCCCGGATAGATCAGATACGCAGTATTTT.

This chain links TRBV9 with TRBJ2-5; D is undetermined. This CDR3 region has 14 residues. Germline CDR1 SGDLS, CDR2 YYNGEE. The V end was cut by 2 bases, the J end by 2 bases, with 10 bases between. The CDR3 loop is CASSVNARQETQYF. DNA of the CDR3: TGTGCCAGCAGCGTGAACGCCCGGCAAGAGACCCAGTACTTC.

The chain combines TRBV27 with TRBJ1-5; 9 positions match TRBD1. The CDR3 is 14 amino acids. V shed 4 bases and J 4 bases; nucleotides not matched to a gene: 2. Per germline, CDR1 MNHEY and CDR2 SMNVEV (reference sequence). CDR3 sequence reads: CASSWGTGNQPQHF. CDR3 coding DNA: TGTGCCAGCAGTTGGGGGACAGGGAATCAGCCCCAGCATTTT.

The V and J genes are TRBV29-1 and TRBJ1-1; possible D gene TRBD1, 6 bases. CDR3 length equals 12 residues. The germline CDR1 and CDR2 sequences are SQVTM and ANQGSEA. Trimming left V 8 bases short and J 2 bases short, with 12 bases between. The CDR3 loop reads CSFRQANTEAFF. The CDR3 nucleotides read TGCAGCTTCCGACAGGCTAACACTGAAGCTTTCTTT.

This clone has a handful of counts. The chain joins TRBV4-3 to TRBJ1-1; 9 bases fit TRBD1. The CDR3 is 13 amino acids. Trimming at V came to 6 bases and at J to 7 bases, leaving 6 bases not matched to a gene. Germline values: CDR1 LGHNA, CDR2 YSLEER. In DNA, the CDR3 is TGCGCCAGCAGACGAACAGGGGGCCATGAAGCTTTCTTT. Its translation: CASRRTGGHEAFF.

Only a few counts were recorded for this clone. In DNA, the CDR3 is TGCGCCAGCAGCTTGGAAAAGACCTATCCGTACTTC. Encoded protein: CASSLEKTYPYF. This chain connects TRBV5-1 to TRBJ2-4; D is unclear. CDR1 is SGHRS, CDR2 YFSETQ, per germline. This CDR3 has 12 residues. Deletions cut 0 bases from V and 15 bases from J, with 13 bases between.